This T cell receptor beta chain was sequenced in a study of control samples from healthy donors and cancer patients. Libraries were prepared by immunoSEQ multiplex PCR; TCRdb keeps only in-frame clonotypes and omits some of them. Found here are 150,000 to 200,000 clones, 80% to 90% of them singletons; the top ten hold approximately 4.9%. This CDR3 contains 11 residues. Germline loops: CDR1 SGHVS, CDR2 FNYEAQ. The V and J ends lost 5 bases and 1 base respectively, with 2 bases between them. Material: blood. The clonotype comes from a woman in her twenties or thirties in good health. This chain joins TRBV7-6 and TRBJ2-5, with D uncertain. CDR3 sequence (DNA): TGTGCCAGCAGCCTCCAAGAGACCCAGTACTTC. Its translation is CASSLQETQYF.